The 26 T cell receptor beta chains below all came from one sample that was sequenced in a study of T cell responses to AZD1222 COVID-19 vaccine. Repertoires were generated with immunoSEQ multiplex PCR, while TCRdb's copy carries only in-frame clones and drops some. The sample lists 100,000 to 150,000 clones; 65% to 90% were seen once. Sequencing was performed on peripheral blood, taken on day 0 of AZD1222 vaccination. These receptors all come from an adult in good health.

The J gene is TRBJ1-2, the V gene TRBV3-1 (or the pseudogene TRBV3-2); a weak D match, TRBD1 (5 bases). Germline assignment: CDR1 LGHDT and CDR2 YNNKEL (reference sequence). The V and J ends lost 2 bases and 8 bases respectively, with 12 bases between them. The CDR3 consists of 13 residues. CDR3 protein: CASSQWDGGGYTF. Written as DNA, the CDR3 is TGTGCCAGCAGCCAATGGGACGGGGGAGGCTACACCTTC.

The chain combines TRBV27 with TRBJ2-1; 8 nucleotides align to TRBD2. CDR3 length: 16 amino acids. Germline loops: CDR1 MNHEY, CDR2 SMNVEV (reference sequence). V trimming: 7 bases; J trimming: 4 bases; junction bases outside the gene matches: 12. For the CDR3, the DNA is TGTGCCAGCAAAAGTTCGGGACTAGAACCTTACAATGAGCAGTTCTTC. Amino acid sequence: CASKSSGLEPYNEQFF.

The chain uses TRBV5-5 and TRBJ1-1, with TRBD1 as a possible D gene (5 bases). Germline V gene data show CDR1 as SGHKS and CDR2 as YYEKEE (reference sequence). The CDR3 is made up of 13 amino acids. The V end lost 3 bases, the J end lost 7 bases, and 13 bases lay between the germline ends. The CDR3 DNA follows: TGTGCCAGCAGCTCGGGGGTTACTGATGAAGCTTTCTTT. Amino acid sequence: CASSSGVTDEAFF.

A single count supports this clone. The chain links TRBV30 to TRBJ2-3; 11 nucleotides match TRBD1. The J segment lost 2 bases and the V segment lost 0 bases, leaving 4 bases of the junction unmatched. In germline, CDR1 is GTSNPN, CDR2 SVGIG (reference sequence). The CDR3 is 16 amino acids. The CDR3 DNA reads as TGTGCCTGGAGTGTTGGGGACAGGGGGTTCACAGATACGCAGTATTTT. Translated: CAWSVGDRGFTDTQYF.

This chain uses TRBV7-9 with TRBJ2-2; the D gene is possibly TRBD1 (6 bases). The CDR3 is made up of 14 amino acids. CDR1 is SEHNR and CDR2 is FQNEAQ in the germline V gene (reference sequence). V lost 0 bases to trimming and J lost 5 bases, with 7 bases between them. CDR3 protein: CASSLARGTGELFF. The CDR3 DNA is TGTGCCAGCAGCTTAGCGAGGGGGACCGGGGAGCTGTTTTTT.

The chain joins TRBV28 to TRBJ1-1; no definite D call. V shed 2 bases and J shed 1 base, with 5 bases lying between them. CDR3 length equals 13 residues. Germline CDR1 MDHEN, CDR2 SYDVKM. Written as DNA, the CDR3 is TGTGCCAGCAGTTTAGCGGGGAACACTGAAGCTTTCTTT. Amino acid sequence: CASSLAGNTEAFF.

J is TRBJ2-7 and V is TRBV28; D perhaps matches TRBD1 (5 bases). There are 15 residues in the CDR3. Deletions cut 6 bases from V and 9 bases from J, with 24 bases between. CDR1 is MDHEN and CDR2 is SYDVKM in the germline V gene. The CDR3 nucleotides read TGTGCCAGCAGCTTCAGGGCGCTCGGTGATGGTCGGCAGTACTTC. It specifies CASSFRALGDGRQYF.

The chain links TRBV6-5 to TRBJ1-6; D may be TRBD1 (6 bases). Trimming removed 8 bases at V and 5 bases at J, with 16 bases between. Germline CDR1 and CDR2: MNHEY and SVGAGI. This CDR3 is built from 15 residues. CDR3 coding DNA: TGTGCCAGCGAATCCGACAGGCCCAATAATTCACCCCTCCACTTT. Protein sequence: CASESDRPNNSPLHF.

The gene calls are TRBV5-1 and TRBJ2-5; 12 bases are a match to TRBD1. This CDR3 contains 15 residues. CDR1 and CDR2 from the germline V gene are SGHRS and YFSETQ. Losses at the gene ends were 6 bases for V and 1 base for J; bases not matched to a gene: 4. Here the CDR3 reads CASKGQGASQETQYF. The CDR3 nucleotides are TGCGCCAGCAAGGGACAGGGGGCCTCCCAAGAGACCCAGTACTTC.

The chain uses TRBV16 and TRBJ1-2; no reliable D call. In germline, CDR1 is KGHSY, CDR2 FQNENV. The V gene lost 2 bases and the J gene lost 3 bases, with 13 bases spanning the gap. This CDR3 is 15 amino acids long. The CDR3 protein is CASSQNPGKDYGYTF. The CDR3 nucleotides are TGTGCCAGCAGCCAAAATCCCGGGAAGGACTATGGCTACACCTTC.

The J gene is TRBJ2-7, the V gene TRBV30; TRBD1 aligns across 9 bases. The CDR3 loop spans 13 amino acids. The V gene's germline CDR1 is GTSNPN and CDR2 SVGIG (reference sequence). J gave up 5 bases and V 5 bases, and 7 bases lay outside the gene matches. In nucleotides, the CDR3 is TGTGCCTGGGGACGGGGACAGGGCAACGAGCAGTACTTC. Protein sequence: CAWGRGQGNEQYF.

V and J are TRBV28 and TRBJ2-7; 7 nucleotides match TRBD2. This CDR3 has 15 residues. The ends lost 5 bases at V and 3 bases at J; junction bases unmatched: 10. Per germline, CDR1 MDHEN and CDR2 SYDVKM. The CDR3 region has the DNA TGTGCCAGCAGTCCTCCGGGCGGGGGAAACTACGAGCAGTACTTC. This codes for CASSPPGGGNYEQYF. Based on the CDR3 plus reference TRBV28 and TRBJ2-7, the full variable domain is DVKVTQSSRYLVKRTGEKVFLECVQDMDHENMFWYRQDPGLGLRLIYFSYDVKMKEKGDIPEGYSVSREKKERFSLILESASTNQTSMYLCASSPPGGGNYEQYFGPGTRLTVT.

This clone was found once. Other DNA sequences in the sample encode the same CDR3. This chain joins TRBV3-1 (or the pseudogene TRBV3-2) and TRBJ2-5; 15 bases line up with TRBD2. After removal of 4 bases from V and 2 bases from J, the junction contained 2 bases not matched to a gene. The CDR3 sequence is 16 residues long. Looked up from germline, CDR1 is LGHDT and CDR2 is YNNKEL (reference sequence). The CDR3 sequence is CASSPGLAGGQETQYF. The DNA of the CDR3 is TGTGCCAGCAGCCCGGGACTAGCGGGGGGACAAGAGACCCAGTACTTC.

J is TRBJ2-6 and V is TRBV6-5, with TRBD2 as a possible D gene (6 bases). The germline V and J ends were trimmed by 2 bases and 9 bases, with 11 bases remaining between them. This CDR3 has 14 amino acids. Germline loops: CDR1 MNHEY, CDR2 SVGAGI. The CDR3 DNA sequence: TGTGCCAGCAGTTACACCGGCGGGAACAACGTCCTGACTTTC. Protein sequence: CASSYTGGNNVLTF.

The V and J genes are TRBV6-1 and TRBJ1-2; D unclear. Trimming shortened V by 1 base and J by 8 bases, and 14 bases separated the two germline ends. The CDR3 consists of 14 residues. Germline V gene lookup returns CDR1 MNHNS and CDR2 SASEGT. As DNA, the CDR3 is TGTGCCAGCAGTGAAGGAGTAGGCAGTAGGGGCTACACCTTC. Translated, it gives CASSEGVGSRGYTF.

The genes are TRBV6-5 and TRBJ2-7; 7 bases agree with TRBD1. After removal of 6 bases from V and 2 bases from J, the junction contained 10 bases not matched to a gene. CDR3 length equals 15 residues. Germline V CDR1 and CDR2: MNHEY, SVGAGI. CDR3: CASSYRGLTPYEQYF. For the CDR3, the DNA is TGTGCCAGCAGCTACAGGGGCCTTACCCCCTACGAGCAGTACTTC.

The chain is built from TRBV27 and TRBJ2-2; 7 bases match TRBD2. V lost 2 bases to trimming and J lost 8 bases; unmatched junction nucleotides: 14. The CDR3 spans 17 residues. Germline V gives CDR1 MNHEY, CDR2 SMNVEV (reference sequence). CDR3 nucleotides: TGTGCCAGCAGTTTAACCAGCGGGACCCCTCACCGAGGGGAGCTGTTTTTT. Amino acids: CASSLTSGTPHRGELFF.

V usage is TRBV3-1 (or the pseudogene TRBV3-2) and J usage is TRBJ1-2; TRBD1 might be the D (6 bases). Germline V gene sequence: CDR1 LGHDT, CDR2 YNNKEL (reference sequence). Trimming took off 3 bases at V and 7 bases at J, with 12 bases between the two ends. There are 13 residues in the CDR3. The CDR3 here is CASSQEGGSGYTF. Written as DNA, the CDR3 is TGTGCCAGCAGCCAGGAAGGGGGAAGTGGCTACACCTTC.

The rearrangement joins TRBV18 to TRBJ1-1; TRBD1 is a possible D gene (5 bases). The ends were cut back, 0 bases at V and 2 bases at J, with 13 bases in the middle. Germline loops: CDR1 KGHSH, CDR2 LQKENI. The CDR3 totals 16 residues. The CDR3 sequence is CASSPPKTATNTEAFF. CDR3 nucleotides: TGTGCCAGCTCACCACCTAAGACAGCGACTAACACTGAAGCTTTCTTT.

This clone was seen more than once but under ten times. V usage is TRBV18 and J usage is TRBJ1-2; D gene uncertain. V gave up 0 bases and J gave up 6 bases, with 8 bases separating them. The CDR3 covers 13 residues. The germline CDR1 and CDR2 sequences are KGHSH and LQKENI. CDR3 protein: CASSPPAGNGYTF. CDR3 sequence (DNA): TGTGCCAGCTCACCACCGGCTGGGAATGGCTACACCTTC.

This clone occurred a few times. The V gene is TRBV19, the J gene TRBJ1-5, with a tentative D call TRBD1 (6 bases). CDR1 is LNHDA, CDR2 SQIVND, per germline (reference sequence). The CDR3 extends over 18 amino acids. Trimming left V 3 bases short and J 0 bases short, with 18 bases between. CDR3 protein: CASSIPATGFLSNQPQHF. The CDR3 nucleotides are TGTGCCAGTAGTATCCCCGCTACAGGGTTCCTTAGCAATCAGCCCCAGCATTTT.

The chain employs TRBV9 and TRBJ2-7, with 8 nucleotides matching TRBD2. The CDR3 sequence is 15 residues long. J lost 4 bases, V lost 5 bases, and 11 bases had no gene match. Germline V lookup: CDR1 SGDLS, CDR2 YYNGEE. The CDR3 DNA reads as TGTGCCAGCAGTGCCTCGCCGAGCGGGAGTTACGAGCAGTACTTC. Translation gives CASSASPSGSYEQYF.

The chain couples TRBV30 to TRBJ1-2; perhaps TRBD1 as D (5 bases). The ends were cut back, 4 bases at V and 8 bases at J, with 14 bases in the middle. The CDR3 length is 12 residues. Germline lookup yields CDR1 GTSNPN and CDR2 SVGIG (reference sequence). The CDR3 DNA is TGTGCCTGGACCCCCTTTGGGGGAGGCTACACCTTC. Its translation is CAWTPFGGGYTF.

This rearrangement joins TRBV3-1 (or the pseudogene TRBV3-2) to TRBJ1-2, with D unclear. The CDR3 contains 15 residues. V was clipped by 1 base and J by 4 bases, with 13 bases between them. CDR1 is LGHDT, CDR2 YNNKEL, per germline (reference sequence). The CDR3 spells CASSQASPRSYGYTF. DNA of the CDR3: TGTGCCAGCAGCCAAGCCAGCCCCCGCTCCTATGGCTACACCTTC.

The chain carries TRBV9 and TRBJ2-2, with TRBD2 identical over 15 bases. The CDR3 runs to 18 residues. Unmatched junction bases numbered 8, after V lost 3 bases and J lost 5 bases. Looked up from germline, CDR1 is SGDLS and CDR2 is YYNGEE. CDR3 residues: CASSGRTSGRANTGELFF. DNA for the CDR3: TGTGCCAGCAGCGGACGGACTAGCGGGAGGGCTAATACCGGGGAGCTGTTTTTT.

The V and J genes are TRBV18 and TRBJ2-3, with D perhaps TRBD2 (5 bases). Germline values: CDR1 KGHSH, CDR2 LQKENI. This CDR3 comprises 15 residues. Trimming took 6 bases from V and 2 from J, leaving 15 bases between them. CDR3 amino acids: CASSLEGGNTDTQYF. CDR3 coding DNA: TGTGCCAGCTCCCTAGAGGGCGGCAACACAGATACGCAGTATTTT. The full variable domain, rest sourced from reference TRBV18 and TRBJ2-3, is NAGVMQNPRHLVRRRGQEARLRCSPMKGHSHVYWYRQLPEEGLKFMVYLQKENIIDESGMPKERFSAEFPKEGPSILRIQQVVRGDSAAYFCASSLEGGNTDTQYFGPGTRLTVL.